The 17 T cell receptor beta chains below come from one sample, sequenced in a study of blood T cell repertoires in COVID-19. Libraries were prepared by immunoSEQ multiplex PCR; TCRdb keeps only in-frame clonotypes and omits some of them. Of some 190,000 clones listed, more than 75% are singletons. The sample taken for sequencing was PBMCs or T cells enriched from blood (not recorded which). The receptor source for this set is a man younger than 40 with acute COVID-19.

A note on this clone: At one end the junction does not follow the germline gene, possibly because of a read error. The chain links TRBV9 to TRBJ1-3; the match to TRBD1 covers 8 bases. The CDR3 extends over 14 amino acids. CDR1 and CDR2 (germline): SGDLS, YYNGEE. The CDR3 protein is CASSPSGQGQVMHF. In DNA form, the CDR3 reads TGTGCCAGCAGCCCTAGCGGACAGGGTCAAGTTATGCATTTT. The whole variable domain, filled in from reference TRBV9 and TRBJ1-3, reads DSGVTQTPKHLITATGQRVTLRCSPRSGDLSVYWYQQSLDQGLQFLIQYYNGEERAKGNILERFSAQQFPDLHSELNLSSLELGDSALYFCASSPSGQGQVMHFGEGSWLTVV.

The rearrangement uses TRBV6-1 and TRBJ1-5; 7 bases agree with TRBD1. After removal of 1 base from V and 2 bases from J, the junction contained 20 bases not matched to a gene. CDR3 size: 21 residues. Germline V CDR1 and CDR2: MNHNS, SASEGT. The CDR3 DNA sequence: TGTGCCAGCAGTGAAGAAGATCCCCGGGACAGAGGGTTGGTGGGCAATCAGCCCCAGCATTTT. It specifies CASSEEDPRDRGLVGNQPQHF.

In this sample, this clone turned up once. The V and J genes are TRBV10-2 and TRBJ1-4; 7 bases map to TRBD1. V trimming: 10 bases; J trimming: 2 bases; junction bases outside the gene matches: 10. Germline V gene sequence: CDR1 WSHSY, CDR2 SAAADI. This CDR3 comprises 15 residues. The CDR3 protein is CATREGGGTNEKLFF. In nucleotides, the CDR3 is TGCGCCACCAGAGAGGGAGGGGGCACTAATGAAAAACTGTTTTTT.

The rearrangement uses TRBV15 and TRBJ1-3, with TRBD1 identical over 7 bases. CDR3 length: 17 amino acids. Losses at the gene ends were 3 bases for V and 0 bases for J; bases not matched to a gene: 8. In germline, CDR1 is LNHNV, CDR2 YYDKDF (reference sequence). CDR3 nucleotide sequence: TGTGCCACCAGCAGGGACGGACAGGCGTACTCTGGAAACACCATATATTTT. This translates into CATSRDGQAYSGNTIYF.

The chain has TRBV6-1 and TRBJ2-3, with 11 nucleotides matching TRBD2. V was pared by 3 bases and J by 4 bases, with 9 bases of the junction left unmatched. The germline V gene has CDR1 MNHNS and CDR2 SASEGT. The CDR3 is 17 amino acids. CDR3 sequence: CASSEVAGGPLADTQYF. As DNA, the CDR3 is TGTGCCAGCAGTGAGGTAGCGGGGGGGCCGTTGGCAGATACGCAGTATTTT.

This chain connects TRBV6-2 or TRBV6-3 to TRBJ2-7; D not resolved. In germline, CDR1 is MNHEY, CDR2 SVGEGT. Trimming took off 4 bases at V and 3 bases at J, with 4 bases between the two ends. The CDR3 extends over 11 amino acids. The CDR3 DNA sequence: TGTGCCAGCAGTTTTTACTACGAGCAGTACTTC. Amino acid sequence: CASSFYYEQYF.

This chain links TRBV5-1 with TRBJ1-2; 12 bases fit TRBD1. There are 18 residues in the CDR3. Per germline, CDR1 SGHRS and CDR2 YFSETQ. With 1 base clipped from V and 3 bases from J, the junction kept 10 bases outside the gene matches. The CDR3 sequence: CASSLLWGQGALDYGYTF. The CDR3 region has the DNA TGCGCCAGCAGCTTGCTCTGGGGACAGGGGGCGCTTGACTATGGCTACACCTTC.

The gene calls are TRBV10-3 and TRBJ1-2; D is uncertain. The CDR3 extends over 9 amino acids. The germline V and J ends were trimmed by 8 bases and 8 bases, with 6 bases remaining between them. Germline V gives CDR1 ENHRY, CDR2 SYGVKD. The CDR3 loop reads CAIGQGYTF. The CDR3 coding sequence is TGTGCCATCGGGCAGGGCTACACCTTC.

The chain combines TRBV5-4 with TRBJ1-1; TRBD1 matches 8 bases. CDR1 is SGHNT and CDR2 is YYREEE in the germline V gene (reference sequence). The CDR3 covers 13 residues. V was pared by 4 bases and J by 2 bases, with 1 base of the junction left unmatched. CDR3 in amino acids: CASSPGGNTEAFF. In nucleotides, the CDR3 is TGTGCCAGCAGCCCAGGGGGCAACACTGAAGCTTTCTTT.

The chain couples TRBV11-2 to TRBJ2-5, with D maybe TRBD1 (6 bases). The CDR3 loop spans 13 amino acids. Per the germline V gene, CDR1 is SGHAT and CDR2 is FQNNGV. V lost 1 base, J lost 6 bases, and 9 bases lay in between. This CDR3 is CASSLGRGQTQYF. CDR3 sequence (DNA): TGTGCCAGCAGCTTAGGCAGGGGACAGACCCAGTACTTC.

This chain uses TRBV24-1 with TRBJ1-2; TRBD1 is a possible D gene (6 bases). CDR1 and CDR2 from the germline V gene are KGHDR and SFDVKD. The germline V and J ends were trimmed by 2 bases and 2 bases, with 8 bases remaining between them. The CDR3 spans 14 residues. The CDR3: CATSDSGQNYGYTF. The CDR3 DNA reads TGTGCCACCAGTGATTCAGGACAGAACTATGGCTACACCTTC.

This chain connects TRBV11-2 to TRBJ2-1, with 11 bases that match TRBD2. Germline V CDR1 and CDR2: SGHAT, FQNNGV. J lost 9 bases, V lost 1 base, and 8 bases had no gene match. The CDR3 runs 16 residues. CDR3 bases: TGTGCCAGCAGCTTAGTAGTAGCGGGGGGGGCGTTTGAGCAGTTCTTC. Translated: CASSLVVAGGAFEQFF.

This sequence joins TRBV9 and TRBJ2-1; D is possibly TRBD1 (7 bases). V gave up 0 bases and J gave up 5 bases, with 12 bases separating them. CDR1 and CDR2 from the germline V gene are SGDLS and YYNGEE. The CDR3 contains 15 residues. The CDR3 DNA is TGTGCCAGCAGCGTAGTTGGCAGGGGGGACAATGAGCAGTTCTTC. Protein: CASSVVGRGDNEQFF.

This clone has more than one count but fewer than ten. This chain links TRBV5-6 with TRBJ1-6, with D possibly being TRBD1 (6 bases). The V gene's germline CDR1 is SGHDT and CDR2 YYEEEE. There are 15 residues in the CDR3. Deletions cut 3 bases from V and 7 bases from J, with 14 bases between. The CDR3, as DNA: TGTGCCAGCAGCTCCTCTGCAGGGGTGAATTCACCCCTCCACTTT. Translating gives CASSSSAGVNSPLHF.

The rearrangement joins TRBV5-1 to TRBJ2-5; 7 bases are a match to TRBD2. Trimming took 4 bases from V and 4 from J; bases not matched to a gene: 7. The CDR3 length is 14 residues. The germline CDR1 and CDR2 sequences are SGHRS and YFSETQ. In DNA form, the CDR3 reads TGCGCCAGCAGCCGCGATGGGGGGGTAGAGACCCAGTACTTC. Translating it yields CASSRDGGVETQYF.

The chain has TRBV27 and TRBJ1-1; D is ambiguous. The CDR3 runs 13 residues. The germline V and J ends were trimmed by 4 bases and 7 bases, with 13 bases remaining between them. CDR1 is MNHEY, CDR2 SMNVEV, per germline (reference sequence). The CDR3 sequence: CASSSGIYGEAFF. The DNA of the CDR3 is TGTGCCAGCAGTTCCGGGATCTACGGTGAAGCTTTCTTT.

This clone was found once. This rearrangement joins TRBV6-5 to TRBJ1-2; unclear D gene. Between the trimmed V and J ends, which lost 6 bases and 4 bases, there was a span of 12 bases. In germline, CDR1 is MNHEY, CDR2 SVGAGI. The CDR3 loop spans 13 amino acids. CDR3 in amino acids: CASSLAGSYGYTF. In DNA, the CDR3 is TGTGCCAGCAGCCTTGCCGGGTCCTATGGCTACACCTTC.